Included here is one T cell receptor beta chain sequence, with context. The antigen is not known. This entry is derived from a study of CD4 T cells in relation to SARS-CoV-2 and coronaviruses. Whole-study context: After about nine days of antigen culture, PBMC TCR beta CDR3s were sequenced. Negative control cultures got HIV-1 Nef peptides or no peptide.

CD4+ T cells from unexposed donors were obtained before the COVID-19 pandemic (2011-2018). Isolation of CD4+ T cells took place after approximately eleven days in culture. Unexposed-donor CD4+ T cells were probed with SARS-CoV-2 S/N and four cold-coronavirus spikes, cells permitting. Clones were read by immunoSEQ multiplex PCR, and TCRdb kept only the in-frame ones, dropping some. Of about 16,000 clones in the sample, about 80% were seen once. V was clipped by 8 bases and J by 1 base, with 13 bases between them. The CDR3 has 14 residues. Germline-derived CDR1 and CDR2 are MNHEY and SVGAGI. The genes are TRBV6-5 and TRBJ2-3, with D unclear. The receptor was isolated from a human donor in good health. The sample comprised CD4+ T cells from PBMCs, cultured in vitro. The CDR3 loop reads CASRLGFGTDTQYF. In nucleotides, the CDR3 is TGTGCCAGCCGCTTGGGGTTCGGCACAGATACGCAGTATTTT.